This T cell receptor beta chain was identified in a study of T cells in Graves' hyperthyroidism and ophthalmopathy. Clinical symptoms, serum thyroxine, TRAb, thyroid ultrasound and orbital computed tomography established diagnosis. RNA transcripts yielded amplified TCR beta CDR3 regions. Carried out on the TCR CDR3, a first-round RT-PCR used the HTBI primer set. TCRdb itself ran the multiplex PCR reads through MiXCR, one entry per CDR3 protein. The table records around 520,000 distinct CDR3 sequences, 14% of them present only once. The sample holds many counts of this clonotype. Unmatched junction bases numbered 3, after V lost 5 bases and J lost 4 bases. CDR3 length equals 14 residues. Germline V lookup: CDR1 SGHTA, CDR2 FQGTGA.

The clonotype comes from a woman in her thirties or forties with Graves' hyperthyroidism. The J gene is TRBJ2-3, the V gene TRBV7-3; 10 nucleotides align to TRBD2. The sequenced material came from blood. The CDR3 coding sequence is TGTGCCAGCAGCCCCCTAGCGGGGGCAGATACGCAGTATTTT. Protein: CASSPLAGADTQYF.